The 17 T cell receptor beta chains given below trace back to one sample, sequenced in a study of read filtering for tumor transcriptome and immune sequencing (dated by TCRdb to the early 2020s). This sample was sequenced with an Illumina HiSeq 4000. Starting from roughly 0.4 ug RNA, TCR libraries were constructed with the Immunoverse kit using molecular barcoded adaptors that cover the alpha/delta and beta/gamma chains. TCRdb reprocessing: public reads trimmed at Q25 with fastp, clones called with MiXCR, in-frame beta chains kept. Each entry merges the rows of one CDR3 protein and shows their most common DNA and genes. For this sample there are more than 35,000 distinct CDR3 sequences; approximately 12% appear just once. Around 35% of the sample rests with the top ten. The sequenced sample was a population of CD138-negative cells sorted from bone marrow. Reading the label with the study, this specimen's cell subset or site is: bone marrow mononuclear cells depleted of CD138+ plasma/myeloma cells by negative magnetic selection. The origin of the receptors is a donor at least 40 years old with multiple myeloma.

This clonotype was seen repeatedly, ten times or more. The CDR3 DNA follows: TGCGCCAGCAGCTTTAGCGGGGATCTATACAATGAGCAGTTCTTC. The encoded protein is CASSFSGDLYNEQFF. V usage is TRBV5-1 and J usage is TRBJ2-1, with 8 bases fitting TRBD2. The germline V gene encodes CDR1 SGHRS and CDR2 YFSETQ. Losses at the gene ends were 2 bases for V and 4 bases for J; bases not matched to a gene: 5. There are 15 residues in the CDR3.

This chain links TRBV28 with TRBJ2-5; TRBD2 matches 7 bases. CDR1 and CDR2 from the germline V gene are MDHEN and SYDVKM. The CDR3 is 16 amino acids. V was clipped by 5 bases and J by 3 bases; unmatched bases: 12. The CDR3 nucleotides are TGTGCCAGCAGTCTACCGTCTGGGGGGGGAGAAGAGACCCAGTACTTC. It yields the protein CASSLPSGGGEETQYF.

This clonotype was counted once. The chain employs TRBV29-1 and TRBJ1-2; TRBD1 matches at 9 bases. V lost 0 bases to trimming and J lost 12 bases; unmatched junction nucleotides: 20. Germline V lookup: CDR1 SQVTM, CDR2 ANQGSEA. The CDR3 is made up of 17 amino acids. The CDR3 nucleotides are TGCAGCGTTGAAGATCTAACCAAACAGGGGGCAGGGGGCGGCCACACCTTC. Protein product: CSVEDLTKQGAGGGHTF.

To note about this clonotype: In this CDR3 the conserved last residue, phenylalanine or tryptophan, is missing, so a read error is likely. V gene TRBV18 combines with J gene TRBJ2-5, with 8 positions matching TRBD2. The CDR3 has 15 amino acids. CDR1 and CDR2 (germline): KGHSH, LQKENI. V lost 1 base and J lost 2; bases outside the gene matches: 3. The CDR3 bases are TGTGCCAGCTCACCACGTGCGGGGGGACAAGAGACCCAGTACCTC. Translating it yields CASSPRAGGQETQYL.

This clonotype was seen at least ten times. A far larger clone differs by one base, so this is likely a read error. V usage is TRBV7-2 and J usage is TRBJ2-7; no firm D call. Germline CDR1 SGHTA, CDR2 FQGNSA. The CDR3 runs 14 residues. The CDR3 sequence: CASSLTDGAYERYF. Written as DNA, the CDR3 is TGTGCCAGCAGCTTAACGGACGGCGCCTACGAGCGGTACTTC.

The sample holds many counts of this clonotype. Here the CDR3 DNA reads TGTGCCAGCTCCCCGGGCGATCCGAATGAGCAGTTCTTC. It translates to CASSPGDPNEQFF. The V gene is TRBV18, the J gene TRBJ2-1; D uncertain. This CDR3 is 13 amino acids long. V was pared by 6 bases and J by 7 bases, with 13 bases between. Germline CDR1 and CDR2: KGHSH and LQKENI.

This clonotype was observed at least ten times. The chain couples TRBV12-3 or TRBV12-4 to TRBJ1-5; the match to TRBD1 covers 8 bases. V was clipped by 5 bases and J by 5 bases; unmatched bases: 5. The CDR3 is 14 residues long. The CDR3 DNA is TGTGCCAGCAGTCCGGACAGGGAGGATCAGCCCCAGCATTTT. Translation: CASSPDREDQPQHF.

This clonotype was counted between two and nine times. This chain uses TRBV7-9 with TRBJ2-2; D remains unclear. V was pared by 0 bases and J by 5 bases, with 4 bases between. The CDR3 covers 13 residues. Per germline, CDR1 SEHNR and CDR2 FQNEAQ (reference sequence). CDR3 in DNA: TGTGCCAGCAGCTTAGCGAGGACCGGGGAGCTGTTTTTT. This gives the protein CASSLARTGELFF.

This clonotype was seen repeatedly, ten times or more. The rearrangement links TRBV5-1 to TRBJ2-1, with a weak D call TRBD2 (5 bases). Germline CDR1 SGHRS, CDR2 YFSETQ. The CDR3 length is 15 residues. Trimming shortened V by 0 bases and J by 4 bases, and 11 bases separated the two germline ends. The CDR3 DNA reads as TGCGCCAGCAGCTTGGGGGGTACGGGATACAATGAGCAGTTCTTC. It codes for CASSLGGTGYNEQFF.

This clonotype was seen ten or more times. The chain joins TRBV7-9 to TRBJ2-5; 13 nucleotides line up with TRBD2. The CDR3 covers 17 residues. Germline loops: CDR1 SEHNR, CDR2 FQNEAQ (reference sequence). Trimming cost V 2 bases and J 5 bases; bases outside gene matches: 8. CDR3: CASSLRTSGGRRETQYF. CDR3 DNA: TGTGCCAGCAGCTTAAGGACTAGCGGGGGACGGAGGGAGACCCAGTACTTC.

This clonotype was seen repeatedly, ten times or more. This chain uses TRBV28 with TRBJ2-6; D unclear. The CDR3 sequence is 14 residues long. Trimming shortened V by 8 bases and J by 0 bases, and 8 bases separated the two germline ends. CDR1 is MDHEN and CDR2 is SYDVKM in the germline V gene. This CDR3 reads CASQETSGANVLTF. The CDR3 region has the DNA TGTGCCAGCCAGGAAACCTCTGGGGCCAACGTCCTGACTTTC.

Many counts were recorded for this clonotype. This sequence joins TRBV28 and TRBJ1-1; D not certain. This CDR3 is built from 15 residues. The V and J ends lost 6 bases and 5 bases respectively, with 19 bases between them. Per germline, CDR1 MDHEN and CDR2 SYDVKM. CDR3 protein: CASRLEEGGYTEAFF. The CDR3 DNA follows: TGTGCCAGCAGATTGGAAGAAGGAGGGTATACTGAAGCTTTCTTT.

This clonotype showed up many times. The chain is built from TRBV7-2 and TRBJ2-1; 8 bases fit TRBD1. The germline V gene encodes CDR1 SGHTA and CDR2 FQGNSA. V lost 0 bases, J lost 3 bases, and 1 base stayed unmatched. This CDR3 region has 15 residues. In nucleotides, the CDR3 is TGTGCCAGCAGCTTAGCGACAGGGGTCTACAATGAGCAGTTCTTC. Amino acids: CASSLATGVYNEQFF.

This chain uses TRBV10-2 with TRBJ2-5; D gene ambiguous. This CDR3 spans 13 amino acids. V was cut by 0 bases and J by 5 bases, with 7 bases left in between. The germline V gene encodes CDR1 WSHSY and CDR2 SAAADI. The CDR3 nucleotides are TGCGCCAGCAGTGAGTCGACAAAGGAGACCCAGTACTTC. Protein: CASSESTKETQYF.

This clonotype was recorded many times. V is TRBV14 and J is TRBJ2-2; D call uncertain. Germline values: CDR1 SGHDN, CDR2 FVKESK. The germline V and J ends were trimmed by 2 bases and 2 bases, with 6 bases remaining between them. The CDR3 totals 14 residues. The CDR3 region is CASSQSDNTGELFF. CDR3 bases: TGTGCCAGCAGCCAATCCGATAACACCGGGGAGCTGTTTTTT.

This clonotype was picked up many times. The V gene is TRBV20-1, the J gene TRBJ2-5; perhaps TRBD1 as D (5 bases). Trimming pared 5 bases from V and 2 bases from J, leaving 15 bases between. Germline V gives CDR1 DFQATT, CDR2 SNEGSKA (reference sequence). The CDR3 extends over 14 amino acids. Here the CDR3 reads CSAGARNKQETQYF. In DNA form, the CDR3 reads TGCAGTGCTGGGGCTAGGAACAAGCAAGAGACCCAGTACTTC.

This clonotype was counted ten times or more. This sequence joins TRBV7-9 and TRBJ2-1, with TRBD2 matching over 12 bases. Looked up from germline, CDR1 is SEHNR and CDR2 is FQNEAQ (reference sequence). Trimming cost V 3 bases and J 8 bases; bases outside gene matches: 8. CDR3 length: 16 amino acids. CDR3 nucleotides: TGTGCCAGCAGCTTTGGTTCTAGCGGGGGGGCTGATGAGCAGTTCTTC. This gives the protein CASSFGSSGGADEQFF.